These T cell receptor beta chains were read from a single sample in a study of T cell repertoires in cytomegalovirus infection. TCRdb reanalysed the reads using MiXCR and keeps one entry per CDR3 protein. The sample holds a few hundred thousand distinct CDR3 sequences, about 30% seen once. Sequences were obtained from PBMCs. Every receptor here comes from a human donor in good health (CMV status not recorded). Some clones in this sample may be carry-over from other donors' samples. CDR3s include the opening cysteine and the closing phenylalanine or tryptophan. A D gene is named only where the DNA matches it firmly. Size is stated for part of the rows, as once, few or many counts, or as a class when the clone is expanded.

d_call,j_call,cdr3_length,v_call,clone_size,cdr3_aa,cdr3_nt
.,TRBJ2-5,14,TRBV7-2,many,CASSLSRDRSLGDF,TGTGCCAGCAGCTTATCTCGGGACCGAAGCCTGGGGGACTTC
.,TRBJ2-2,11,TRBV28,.,CASSSPGELFF,TGTGCCAGCAGTTCCCCCGGGGAGCTGTTTTTT
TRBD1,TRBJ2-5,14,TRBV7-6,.,CASSLDRGHETQYF,TGTGCCAGCAGCTTAGACAGGGGGCATGAGACCCAGTACTTC
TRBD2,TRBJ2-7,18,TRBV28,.,CASSLSQFASGRAGEQYF,TGTGCCAGCAGTTTATCCCAATTTGCTAGCGGGAGAGCGGGAGAGCAGTACTTC
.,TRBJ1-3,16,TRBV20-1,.,CSASSGGRNSGNTIYF,TGCAGTGCTAGCTCCGGGGGTAGAAACTCTGGAAACACCATATATTTT
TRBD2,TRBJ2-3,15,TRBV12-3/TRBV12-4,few,CASSSSGRRTDTQYF,TGTGCCAGCAGCTCCAGCGGGAGACGCACAGATACGCAGTATTTT
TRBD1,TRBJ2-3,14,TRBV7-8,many,CASSFRQGLDTQYF,TGTGCCAGCAGCTTCCGACAGGGATTGGATACGCAGTATTTT
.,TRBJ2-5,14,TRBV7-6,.,CANSQRTDQETQYF,TGTGCCAACAGCCAAAGGACAGACCAAGAGACCCAGTACTTC
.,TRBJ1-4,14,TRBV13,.,CASKGTGVDEKLFF,TGTGCCAGCAAAGGGACGGGGGTGGATGAAAAACTGTTTTTT
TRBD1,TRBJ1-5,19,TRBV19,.,CASTPPDRVPQGSNQPQHF,TGTGCCAGTACCCCACCAGACAGGGTGCCCCAAGGGAGCAATCAGCCCCAGCATTTT
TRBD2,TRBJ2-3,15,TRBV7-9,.,CASGAAGGGTDTQYF,TGTGCCAGCGGTGCAGCGGGAGGGGGCACAGATACGCAGTATTTT
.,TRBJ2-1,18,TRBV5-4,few,CASSLDVLVASPGNEQFF,TGTGCCAGCAGCTTGGACGTCCTAGTAGCGTCCCCGGGGAATGAGCAGTTCTTC
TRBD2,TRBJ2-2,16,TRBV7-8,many,CASSLWREHRTGELFF,TGTGCCAGCAGCTTATGGCGGGAGCATCGCACCGGGGAGCTGTTTTTT
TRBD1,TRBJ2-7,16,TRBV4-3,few,CASSQGPGTGFHEQYF,TGCGCCAGCAGCCAGGGACCCGGGACAGGGTTCCACGAGCAGTACTTC
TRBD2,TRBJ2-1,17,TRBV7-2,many,CASSLGGAGGTYNEQFF,TGTGCCAGCAGTCTAGGAGGGGCGGGAGGGACCTACAATGAGCAGTTCTTC
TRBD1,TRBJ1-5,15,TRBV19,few,CASSSRTGRNQPQHF,TGTGCCAGTAGTAGTAGGACAGGACGCAATCAGCCCCAGCATTTT
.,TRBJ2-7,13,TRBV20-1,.,CSAIAPSSYEQYF,TGCAGTGCTATCGCCCCCAGCTCCTACGAGCAGTACTTC
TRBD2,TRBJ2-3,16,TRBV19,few,CASSIQRELFTDTQYF,TGTGCCAGTAGTATTCAGCGGGAGCTCTTCACAGATACGCAGTATTTT
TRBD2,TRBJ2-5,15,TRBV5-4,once,CASSLTGTSEETQYF,TGTGCCAGCAGCTTAACCGGGACTAGCGAAGAGACCCAGTACTTC
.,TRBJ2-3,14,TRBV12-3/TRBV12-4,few,CASSPGHSADTQYF,TGTGCCAGCTCCCCGGGACATTCGGCAGATACGCAGTATTTT
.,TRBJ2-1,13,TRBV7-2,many,CASSQRQDNEQFF,TGTGCCAGCAGCCAAAGACAGGACAATGAGCAGTTCTTC
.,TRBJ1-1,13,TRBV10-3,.,CAISGTPNTEAFF,TGTGCCATCAGTGGGACACCGAACACTGAAGCTTTCTTT